Listed below are T cell receptor beta chains from one sample, sequenced in a study of OX40 agonist ivuxolimab in advanced cancers. Sequencing was performed with immunoSEQ multiplex PCR; in TCRdb, only in-frame clones are kept and a portion is missing. The sample shows around 62,000 clones, roughly 76% of them seen only once. Sequenced here: CD4+ or CD8+ T cells sorted from blood, sampled in a trial of the OX40 agonist ivuxolimab. These receptors were collected from an adult with an advanced solid tumor such as melanoma, head and neck, liver or kidney cancer. Both conserved end residues are part of each CDR3. A D gene is named only where the DNA matches it firmly. Clone size appears in some rows only: once, few, many, or a class for an expanded clone.

cdr3_aa: CASSLTKTGTDTQYF
cdr3_nt: TGTGCCAGCAGCTTAACCAAGACTGGCACAGATACGCAGTATTTT
clone_size: .
d_call: .
j_call: TRBJ2-3
v_call: TRBV5-6

cdr3_aa: CASMVGKLFF
cdr3_nt: TGTGCCAGCATGGTGGGAAAACTGTTTTTT
clone_size: .
d_call: .
j_call: TRBJ1-4
v_call: TRBV2

cdr3_aa: CASSPQYSREADTQYF
cdr3_nt: TGTGCCAGCTCACCACAATACAGCAGGGAGGCGGATACGCAGTATTTT
clone_size: .
d_call: .
j_call: TRBJ2-3
v_call: TRBV18

cdr3_aa: CASRGPQFNQPQHF
cdr3_nt: TGTGCCAGTAGAGGGCCACAGTTCAATCAGCCCCAGCATTTT
clone_size: medium-sized
d_call: .
j_call: TRBJ1-5
v_call: TRBV19

cdr3_aa: CASSPDTFYGYTF
cdr3_nt: TGTGCCAGCAGCCCGGACACTTTCTATGGCTACACCTTC
clone_size: .
d_call: .
j_call: TRBJ1-2
v_call: TRBV5-6

cdr3_aa: CASSEGLGFAGANVLTF
cdr3_nt: TGTGCCAGCAGTGAAGGTCTAGGGTTCGCCGGGGCCAACGTCCTGACTTTC
clone_size: .
d_call: .
j_call: TRBJ2-6
v_call: TRBV2

cdr3_aa: CASSRRFGKSRTSYNEQFF
cdr3_nt: TGTGCCAGCAGCCGGAGATTCGGAAAAAGCAGGACCTCCTACAATGAGCAGTTCTTC
clone_size: .
d_call: .
j_call: TRBJ2-1
v_call: TRBV5-5

cdr3_aa: CASSLSSGNSPLHF
cdr3_nt: TGTGCCAGCAGCTTATCCTCGGGTAATTCACCCCTCCACTTT
clone_size: .
d_call: .
j_call: TRBJ1-6
v_call: TRBV7-3

cdr3_aa: CASRQLTGSYGYTF
cdr3_nt: TGTGCCAGCAGGCAACTTACAGGGAGCTATGGCTACACCTTC
clone_size: .
d_call: .
j_call: TRBJ1-2
v_call: TRBV6-1

cdr3_aa: CASSPTGTGTQYF
cdr3_nt: TGTGCCAGCAGCCCCACCGGGACAGGTACGCAGTATTTT
clone_size: .
d_call: TRBD1
j_call: TRBJ2-3
v_call: TRBV9

cdr3_aa: CASSRDIGTDTQYF
cdr3_nt: TGCGCCAGCAGCCGGGACATAGGCACAGATACGCAGTATTTT
clone_size: .
d_call: .
j_call: TRBJ2-3
v_call: TRBV4-1

cdr3_aa: CASNQDSGGEQFF
cdr3_nt: TGCGCCAGCAATCAGGACTCGGGGGGTGAGCAGTTCTTC
clone_size: .
d_call: TRBD2
j_call: TRBJ2-1
v_call: TRBV5-1

cdr3_aa: CSARGGYEQYF
cdr3_nt: TGCAGTGCTAGAGGAGGCTACGAGCAGTACTTC
clone_size: .
d_call: .
j_call: TRBJ2-7
v_call: TRBV20-1

cdr3_aa: CASSDLPLAGIAYEQYF
cdr3_nt: TGTGCCAGTAGTGACCTTCCTCTAGCGGGGATTGCCTACGAGCAGTACTTC
clone_size: .
d_call: TRBD2
j_call: TRBJ2-7
v_call: TRBV19

cdr3_aa: CASSLGGWNTGELFF
cdr3_nt: TGTGCCAGCAGCTTAGGAGGTTGGAACACCGGGGAGCTGTTTTTT
clone_size: .
d_call: .
j_call: TRBJ2-2
v_call: TRBV7-6